This T cell receptor (beta chain) is from a study of CD8 T cells in ankylosing spondylitis. Study findings and constraints: Reportedly, disease-linked clones are significantly enriched in ankylosing spondylitis patients' matched synovial fluid. Earlier authors reported some of these motif variants in reactive arthritis synovial fluid and blood. Roughly eight highly homologous variants made up a TCR beta motif that seemed to typify ankylosing spondylitis blood. Peripheral blood held disease-linked clones only at relatively low frequency, and these were CD8+.

V shed 0 bases, J shed 2 bases, and the junction held 3 bases outside the gene matches. The CDR3 length is 16 residues. Germline values: CDR1 LGHDT, CDR2 YNNKEL (reference sequence). This clonotype was seen a few times. Its matching antigen is unknown. Using quantitative 5'-RACE with molecular barcodes, the authors made TCR beta libraries. TCRdb recomputed calls from the 5' RACE reads with MiXCR, one row per CDR3 protein. The table has about 840,000 distinct CDR3 sequences, roughly 10% seen once. The source is a male donor with ankylosing spondylitis. The gene calls are TRBV3-1 and TRBJ2-3, with TRBD2 matching 9 bases. Sequenced input: blood, either unsorted or a sorted T cell fraction (not recorded which). CDR3 amino acids: CASSQESGGYTDTQYF. CDR3 in DNA: TGTGCCAGCAGCCAAGAAAGCGGGGGGTACACAGATACGCAGTATTTT.